The 29 T cell receptor beta chains presented below share a single source sample, sequenced in a study of read filtering for tumor transcriptome and immune sequencing. This library used approximately 390 ng RNA and molecular barcoded adaptors spanning alpha/delta and beta/gamma chains. MiXCR was run by TCRdb on the reads, yielding one entry per CDR3 protein. Here the sample spans approximately 93,000 distinct CDR3 sequences, approximately 21% being singletons. Sequencing was performed on a population of CD138-negative cells sorted from bone marrow. These receptors originate from a donor at least 40 years old with multiple myeloma.

A remark on this clonotype: A much larger clone differs by one base, so this may be a read error. This CDR3 is CSTSAIQETLYF. The CDR3 bases are TGCAGCACCTCGGCCATCCAAGAGACCCTGTACTTC. The rearrangement links TRBV29-1 to TRBJ2-5; D not resolved. The CDR3 length is 12 residues. CDR1 is SQVTM, CDR2 ANQGSEA, per germline. The full variable domain, rest sourced from reference TRBV29-1 and TRBJ2-5, is SAVISQKPSRDICQRGTSLTIQCQVDSQVTMMFWYRQQPGQSLTLIATANQGSEATYESGFVIDKFPISRPNLTFSTLTVSNMSPEDSSIYLCSTSAIQETLYFGPGTRLLVL.

CDR3 residues: CAGHSSGYNEQFF. The CDR3 DNA reads TGTGCCGGACATTCTAGCGGCTACAATGAGCAGTTCTTC. The chain carries TRBV19 and TRBJ2-1, with 7 bases matching TRBD2. This CDR3 has 13 residues. In germline, CDR1 is LNHDA, CDR2 SQIVND (reference sequence). The junction had 7 bases not matched to a gene; V was cut back by 11 bases and J by 3 bases.

This chain links TRBV7-9 with TRBJ1-2; D remains unclear. Germline lookup yields CDR1 SEHNR and CDR2 FQNEAQ (reference sequence). The germline V and J ends were trimmed by 4 bases and 7 bases, with 13 bases remaining between them. The CDR3 sequence is 13 residues long. CDR3 coding DNA: TGTGCCAGCAGCTCATCCACAGAGCGTGGCTACACCTTC. Encoded protein: CASSSSTERGYTF.

The sample holds many counts of this clonotype. The chain joins TRBV7-3 to TRBJ2-5; D is unresolved. This CDR3 is 13 amino acids long. The germline CDR1 and CDR2 sequences are SGHTA and FQGTGA. Trimming took off 6 bases at V and 5 bases at J, with 13 bases between the two ends. The CDR3 nucleotides are TGTGCCAGCAGTCGAGGCTCTGGCGAGACCCAGTACTTC. Translated, it gives CASSRGSGETQYF.

The chain employs TRBV20-1 and TRBJ1-5; weak D call: TRBD1 (6 bases). This CDR3 is 15 amino acids long. Germline-derived CDR1 and CDR2 are DFQATT and SNEGSKA (reference sequence). The germline V and J ends were trimmed by 2 bases and 0 bases, with 11 bases remaining between them. CDR3 amino acids: CSARPTGYSNQPQHF. CDR3 nucleotides: TGCAGTGCTAGACCTACAGGGTATAGCAATCAGCCCCAGCATTTT.

For this clonotype: The likely explanation is a read error, given a far larger clone one base away. The chain couples TRBV6-5 to TRBJ2-1; D unresolved. This CDR3 has 15 amino acids. Germline V gene sequence: CDR1 MNHEY, CDR2 SVGAGI. DNA for the CDR3: TGTGCCAGCAGTGATCGGGTATGGTCCTTCAATGAGCAGTTCTTC. Its translation is CASSDRVWSFNEQFF.

This clonotype showed up many times. V is TRBV29-1 and J is TRBJ2-6; D unresolved. The CDR3 consists of 13 residues. Looked up from germline, CDR1 is SQVTM and CDR2 is ANQGSEA. V was trimmed by 5 bases and J by 4 bases, leaving 9 bases between them. This CDR3 is CSVRVVGANVLTF. CDR3 sequence (DNA): TGCAGCGTTCGAGTGGTCGGGGCCAACGTCCTGACTTTC.

This clonotype was counted ten times or more. The CDR3 region is CASSLGQGEFF. The CDR3 DNA sequence: TGCGCCAGCAGCTTGGGACAGGGGGAGTTCTTC. V is TRBV5-1 and J is TRBJ2-1; 9 positions agree with TRBD1. The V gene's germline CDR1 is SGHRS and CDR2 YFSETQ. Trimming took 0 bases from V and 14 from J; bases not matched to a gene: 0. This CDR3 spans 11 amino acids. Filled out from reference TRBV5-1 and TRBJ2-1, the complete variable domain reads KAGVTQTPRYLIKTRGQQVTLSCSPISGHRSVSWYQQTPGQGLQFLFEYFSETQRNKGNFPGRFSGRQFSNSRSEMNVSTLELGDSALYLCASSLGQGEFFGPGTRLTVL.

A word on this clonotype: A much larger clone differs from this one at a single base, so this may be a read error. The rearrangement links TRBV28 to TRBJ1-1; unclear D gene. Trimming took 5 bases from V and 4 from J, leaving 26 bases between them. The germline gives CDR1 MDHEN, CDR2 SYDVKM. The CDR3 is 18 amino acids. CDR3 coding DNA: TGTGCCAGCAGTCCGGATGGAGTCAGAACCCTCCGTGGCACTGAAGCTTTCTTT. Protein: CASSPDGVRTLRGTEAFF. Complete variable domain (other parts from reference TRBV28 and TRBJ1-1): DVKVTQSSRYLVKRTGEKVFLECVQDMDHENMFWYRQDPGLGLRLIYFSYDVKMKEKGDIPEGYSVSREKKERFSLILESASTNQTSMYLCASSPDGVRTLRGTEAFFGQGTRLTVV.

This clonotype has ten or more counts. The rearrangement joins TRBV20-1 to TRBJ2-3; the D gene could be TRBD1 or TRBD2 (6 bases each). The CDR3 covers 12 residues. The V gene's germline CDR1 is DFQATT and CDR2 SNEGSKA (reference sequence). Trimming cost V 6 bases and J 8 bases, with 15 bases left between them. For the CDR3, the DNA is TGCAGTGCCTACAGGGTGGAGGGTACGCAGTATTTT. Its protein product is CSAYRVEGTQYF.

For this clonotype: One base away lies a much larger clone, so this may be a sequencing read error. J is TRBJ1-2 and V is TRBV28; D ambiguous. This CDR3 contains 15 residues. Germline V lookup: CDR1 MDHEN, CDR2 SYDVKM. V shed 2 bases and J shed 5 bases, with 15 bases lying between them. CDR3 bases: TGTGCCAGCAGTTTAGGAGGACTGCTCCCGTATGGCTACACCTTC. Translation gives CASSLGGLLPYGYTF.

This clonotype was observed many times. The V gene is TRBV5-1, the J gene TRBJ2-5; 7 positions agree with TRBD2. This CDR3 is 11 amino acids long. CDR1 is SGHRS, CDR2 YFSETQ, per germline. J gave up 6 bases and V 8 bases, and 4 bases lay outside the gene matches. The CDR3 loop reads CASGLEKTQYF. CDR3 coding DNA: TGCGCCAGTGGACTAGAAAAGACCCAGTACTTC.

The chain carries TRBV29-1 and TRBJ2-3, with unresolved D. Germline V lookup: CDR1 SQVTM, CDR2 ANQGSEA. V dropped 0 bases and J dropped 0 bases, with 10 bases sitting between them. CDR3 length equals 15 residues. CDR3 DNA sequence: TGCAGCGTTGAAGATCGACGTGCTAGCACAGATACGCAGTATTTT. Translation: CSVEDRRASTDTQYF.

This rearrangement joins TRBV7-9 to TRBJ2-1; either TRBD1 or TRBD2 may fit D (5 bases each). Trimming left V 7 bases short and J 9 bases short, with 13 bases between. Germline V lookup: CDR1 SEHNR, CDR2 FQNEAQ (reference sequence). There are 12 residues in the CDR3. CDR3 region: CASTLVGVEQFF. The CDR3 DNA is TGTGCCAGCACCCTAGTGGGGGTTGAGCAGTTCTTC.

The table lists this clonotype with a few counts. The chain is built from TRBV7-8 and TRBJ1-1, with a tentative D call TRBD1 (6 bases). V lost 3 bases and J 0 bases, leaving 11 bases between the germline ends. The CDR3 loop spans 15 amino acids. CDR1 SGHVS and CDR2 FQNEAQ come from the germline V gene. The CDR3 loop is CASSLQGSVNTEAFF. The CDR3 DNA sequence: TGTGCCAGCAGCTTGCAGGGGAGTGTGAACACTGAAGCTTTCTTT. Combining the CDR3 with reference TRBV7-8 and TRBJ1-1 gives the whole variable domain GAGVSQSPRYKVAKRGQDVALRCDPISGHVSLFWYQQALGQGPEFLTYFQNEAQLDKSGLPSDRFFAERPEGSVSTLKIQRTQQEDSAVYLCASSLQGSVNTEAFFGQGTRLTVV.

The gene calls are TRBV7-2 and TRBJ2-7; 12 bases match TRBD2. V lost 5 bases to trimming and J lost 5 bases; unmatched junction nucleotides: 4. The CDR3 loop spans 14 amino acids. Per germline, CDR1 SGHTA and CDR2 FQGNSA. The CDR3 spells CASSPRLAGDEQYF. CDR3 in DNA: TGTGCCAGCAGCCCTAGACTAGCGGGGGACGAGCAGTACTTC.

The table lists this clonotype with many counts. The rearrangement joins TRBV10-2 to TRBJ1-6, with 7 bases matching TRBD1. The germline gives CDR1 WSHSY, CDR2 SAAADI. Losses at the gene ends were 8 bases for V and 3 bases for J; bases not matched to a gene: 10. The CDR3 totals 16 residues. CDR3 residues: CASLTRTGLYNSPLHF. The CDR3 nucleotides read TGCGCCAGCCTTACTCGGACAGGTCTCTATAATTCACCCCTCCACTTT.

V gene TRBV5-4 combines with J gene TRBJ2-2; D is unresolved. The CDR3 has 14 residues. Germline assignment: CDR1 SGHNT and CDR2 YYREEE (reference sequence). V lost 0 bases and J lost 7, with 10 bases in between. CDR3 sequence: CASSLDRLYGELFF. CDR3 sequence (DNA): TGTGCCAGCAGCTTGGACCGCTTATACGGGGAGCTGTTTTTT.

This clonotype was seen at least ten times. The chain joins TRBV14 to TRBJ2-3, with unresolved D. The ends were cut back, 5 bases at V and 1 base at J, with 7 bases in the middle. The CDR3 contains 13 residues. Germline values: CDR1 SGHDN, CDR2 FVKESK. Here the CDR3 DNA reads TGTGCCAGCAGCTACTTAGGCACAGATACGCAGTATTTT. Its protein is CASSYLGTDTQYF.

Regarding this clonotype: No conserved phenylalanine or tryptophan ends this CDR3, so it is likely a read error. The chain employs TRBV7-3 and TRBJ2-3; D ambiguous. The CDR3 spans 15 residues. Germline lookup yields CDR1 SGHTA and CDR2 FQGTGA. Deletions cut 8 bases from V and 0 bases from J, with 15 bases between. The CDR3 DNA is TGTGCCAGCGGCCCCGACCGCCAGAGCACAGATACGCAGTATCTT. It yields the protein CASGPDRQSTDTQYL.

In this sample, this clonotype turned up a few times. The V and J genes are TRBV12-3 or TRBV12-4 and TRBJ1-5; no firm D call. With 2 bases removed from V and 7 bases from J, the gap between germline ends came to 9 bases. The CDR3 has 13 amino acids. The CDR3 sequence: CASSLRIGQPQHF. In DNA form, the CDR3 reads TGTGCCAGCAGTTTACGTATTGGGCAGCCCCAGCATTTT.

The chain employs TRBV28 and TRBJ2-3; D unresolved. The germline gives CDR1 MDHEN, CDR2 SYDVKM. This CDR3 is 11 amino acids long. Trimming left V 7 bases short and J 8 bases short, with 10 bases between. CDR3 sequence: CASNSFGTQYF. In DNA, the CDR3 is TGTGCCAGCAACTCCTTCGGTACGCAGTATTTT.

This clonotype was observed a few times. The chain has TRBV25-1 and TRBJ2-2, with 7 bases matching TRBD1. The junction had 8 bases not matched to a gene; V was cut back by 6 bases and J by 7 bases. CDR1 and CDR2 (germline): MGHDK, SYGVNS. The CDR3 extends over 14 amino acids. This chain's CDR3 is CASRWAGGVGELFF. The CDR3 DNA is TGTGCCAGCAGATGGGCAGGGGGTGTCGGGGAGCTGTTTTTT.

This chain joins TRBV2 and TRBJ2-5; no clear D gene. Per germline, CDR1 SNHLY and CDR2 FYNNEI. V was cut by 3 bases and J by 4 bases, with 18 bases left in between. The CDR3 consists of 16 residues. CDR3: CASSEGMTPGRETQYF. In nucleotides, the CDR3 is TGTGCCAGCAGTGAGGGGATGACCCCCGGACGAGAGACCCAGTACTTC.

The chain couples TRBV20-1 to TRBJ1-5; D call uncertain. This CDR3 is 15 amino acids long. Germline-derived CDR1 and CDR2 are DFQATT and SNEGSKA (reference sequence). V lost 3 bases to trimming and J lost 5 bases, with 17 bases between them. CDR3 residues: CSASGEAGDYQPQHF. DNA of the CDR3: TGCAGTGCTAGTGGGGAAGCGGGCGACTATCAGCCCCAGCATTTT.

This clonotype was found many times. The chain has TRBV5-1 and TRBJ2-7; D tentatively fits TRBD1 or TRBD2 (5 bases each). The germline V and J ends were trimmed by 5 bases and 3 bases, with 15 bases remaining between them. Germline values: CDR1 SGHRS, CDR2 YFSETQ. The CDR3 consists of 14 residues. The CDR3 here is CASRPQGGGYEQYF. Written as DNA, the CDR3 is TGCGCCAGCAGACCTCAGGGTGGAGGCTACGAGCAGTACTTC.

This clonotype came up many times. J is TRBJ1-1 and V is TRBV7-6; possible D gene TRBD1, 5 bases. CDR3 length: 14 amino acids. V was pared by 1 base and J by 4 bases, with 10 bases between. Germline CDR1 and CDR2: SGHVS and FNYEAQ. This CDR3 reads CASSLGTRGTEAFF. Here the CDR3 DNA reads TGTGCCAGCAGCTTAGGGACGAGGGGCACTGAAGCTTTCTTT.

This clonotype has just a few counts. The chain joins TRBV5-5 to TRBJ2-5; possibly TRBD2 for D (5 bases). This CDR3 is built from 14 residues. The V gene's germline CDR1 is SGHKS and CDR2 YYEKEE (reference sequence). Trimming cost V 6 bases and J 5 bases, with 17 bases left between them. CDR3 region: CASTSIGGAETQYF. As DNA, the CDR3 is TGTGCCAGCACCTCAATCGGAGGTGCGGAGACCCAGTACTTC.

The table lists this clonotype with many counts. The rearrangement joins TRBV7-3 to TRBJ2-3; D is uncertain. Germline V lookup: CDR1 SGHTA, CDR2 FQGTGA. The V gene lost 2 bases and the J gene lost 7 bases, with 10 bases spanning the gap. The CDR3 runs to 13 residues. CDR3 sequence: CASSLGSHNTQYF. CDR3 nucleotides: TGTGCCAGCAGCTTAGGGTCACATAATACGCAGTATTTT.